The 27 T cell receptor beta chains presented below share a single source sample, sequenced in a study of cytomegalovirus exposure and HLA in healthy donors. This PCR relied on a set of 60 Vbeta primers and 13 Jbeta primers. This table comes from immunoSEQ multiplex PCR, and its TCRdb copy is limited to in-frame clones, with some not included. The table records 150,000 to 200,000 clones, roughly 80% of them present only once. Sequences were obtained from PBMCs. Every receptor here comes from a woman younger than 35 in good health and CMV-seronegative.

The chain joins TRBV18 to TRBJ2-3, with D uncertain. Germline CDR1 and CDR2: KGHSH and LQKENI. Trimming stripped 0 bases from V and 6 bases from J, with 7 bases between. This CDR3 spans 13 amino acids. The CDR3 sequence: CASSPPPGDTQYF. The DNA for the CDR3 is TGTGCCAGCTCACCACCTCCCGGGGATACGCAGTATTTT.

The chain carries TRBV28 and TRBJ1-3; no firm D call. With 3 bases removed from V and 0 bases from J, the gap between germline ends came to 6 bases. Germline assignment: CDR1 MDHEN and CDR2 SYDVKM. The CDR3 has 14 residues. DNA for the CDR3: TGTGCCAGCAGTTTTAAGCCCTCTGGAAACACCATATATTTT. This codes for CASSFKPSGNTIYF.

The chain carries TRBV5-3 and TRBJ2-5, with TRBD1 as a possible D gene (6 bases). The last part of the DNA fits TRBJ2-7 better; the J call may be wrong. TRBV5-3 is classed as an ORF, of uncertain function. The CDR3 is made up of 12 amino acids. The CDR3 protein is CARRFPGAEQYF. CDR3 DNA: TGTGCCAGAAGATTCCCAGGGGCCGAGCAGTACTTC.

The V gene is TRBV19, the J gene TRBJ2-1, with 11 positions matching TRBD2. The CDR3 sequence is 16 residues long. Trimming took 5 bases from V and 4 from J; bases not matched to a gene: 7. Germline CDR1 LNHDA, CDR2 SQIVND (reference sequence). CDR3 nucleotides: TGTGCCAGTAGTGTAACGACTAGCGGGGAATACAATGAGCAGTTCTTC. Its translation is CASSVTTSGEYNEQFF.

DNA of the CDR3: TGTGCCATCGAAAAGAGCGGGGCGGGCTACGAGCAGTACTTC. It specifies CAIEKSGAGYEQYF. V gene TRBV10-3 combines with J gene TRBJ2-7; 7 bases align to TRBD2. There are 14 residues in the CDR3. J gave up 3 bases and V 8 bases, and 10 bases lay outside the gene matches. From germline, CDR1 is ENHRY and CDR2 SYGVKD.

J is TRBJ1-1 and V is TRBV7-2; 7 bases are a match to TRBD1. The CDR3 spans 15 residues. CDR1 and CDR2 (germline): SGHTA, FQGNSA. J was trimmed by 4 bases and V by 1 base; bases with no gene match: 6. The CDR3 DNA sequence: TGTGCCAGCAGCTTAGTGGTGGCAGGGGGCACTGAAGCTTTCTTT. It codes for CASSLVVAGGTEAFF.

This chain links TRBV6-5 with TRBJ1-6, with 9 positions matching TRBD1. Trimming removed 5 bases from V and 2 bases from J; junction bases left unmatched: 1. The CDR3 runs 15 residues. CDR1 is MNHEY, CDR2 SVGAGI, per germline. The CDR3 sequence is CASSRDRAYNSPLHF. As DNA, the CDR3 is TGTGCCAGCAGTCGGGACAGGGCCTATAATTCACCCCTCCACTTT.

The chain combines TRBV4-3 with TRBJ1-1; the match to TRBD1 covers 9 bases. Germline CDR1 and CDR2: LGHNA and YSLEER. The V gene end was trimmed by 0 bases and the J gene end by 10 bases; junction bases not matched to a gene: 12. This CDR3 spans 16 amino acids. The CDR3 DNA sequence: TGCGCCAGCAGCCAAGATCAGGTGGGACAGGGAGGAGTAGCTTTCTTT. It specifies CASSQDQVGQGGVAFF.

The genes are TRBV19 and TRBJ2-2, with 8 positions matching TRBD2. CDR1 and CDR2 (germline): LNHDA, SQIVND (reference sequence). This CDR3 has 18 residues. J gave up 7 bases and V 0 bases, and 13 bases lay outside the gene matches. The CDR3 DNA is TGTGCCAGTAGTATAGATGGCCCGGGGGGGGAGATAAGCGGGGAGCTGTTTTTT. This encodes CASSIDGPGGEISGELFF.

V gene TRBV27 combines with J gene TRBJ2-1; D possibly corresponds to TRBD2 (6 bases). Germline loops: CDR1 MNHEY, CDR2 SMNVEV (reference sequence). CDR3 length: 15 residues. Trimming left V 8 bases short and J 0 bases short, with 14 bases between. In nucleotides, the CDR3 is TGTGCCAGCCTTCCCAAGCGGGTCTCCTACAATGAGCAGTTCTTC. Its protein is CASLPKRVSYNEQFF.

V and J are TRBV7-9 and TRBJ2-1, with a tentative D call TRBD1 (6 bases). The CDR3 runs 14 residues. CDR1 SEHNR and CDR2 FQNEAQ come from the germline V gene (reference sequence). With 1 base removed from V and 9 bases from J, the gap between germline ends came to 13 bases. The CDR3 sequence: CASSLGQGKSEQFF. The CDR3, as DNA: TGTGCCAGCAGCTTAGGGCAGGGGAAAAGTGAGCAGTTCTTC.

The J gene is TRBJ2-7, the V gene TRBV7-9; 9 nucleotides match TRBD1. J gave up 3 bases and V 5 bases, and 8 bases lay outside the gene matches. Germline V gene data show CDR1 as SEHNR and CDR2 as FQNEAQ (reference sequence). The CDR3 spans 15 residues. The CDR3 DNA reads TGTGCCAGCAGCACGGGACAGGGAGACCACTACGAGCAGTACTTC. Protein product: CASSTGQGDHYEQYF.

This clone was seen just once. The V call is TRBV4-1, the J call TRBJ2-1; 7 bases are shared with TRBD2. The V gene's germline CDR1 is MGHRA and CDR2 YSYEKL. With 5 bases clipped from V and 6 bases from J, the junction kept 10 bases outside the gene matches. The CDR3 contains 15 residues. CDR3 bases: TGCGCCAGCAGCAAAAACATTGGGGGGGGCAATGAGCAGTTCTTC. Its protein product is CASSKNIGGGNEQFF.

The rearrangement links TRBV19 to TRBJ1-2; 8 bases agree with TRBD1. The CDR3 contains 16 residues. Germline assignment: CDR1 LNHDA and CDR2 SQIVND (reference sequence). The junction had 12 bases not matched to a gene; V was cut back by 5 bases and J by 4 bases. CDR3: CASSAWDRTLSYGYTF. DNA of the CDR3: TGTGCCAGTAGTGCCTGGGACAGGACTCTTTCCTATGGCTACACCTTC.

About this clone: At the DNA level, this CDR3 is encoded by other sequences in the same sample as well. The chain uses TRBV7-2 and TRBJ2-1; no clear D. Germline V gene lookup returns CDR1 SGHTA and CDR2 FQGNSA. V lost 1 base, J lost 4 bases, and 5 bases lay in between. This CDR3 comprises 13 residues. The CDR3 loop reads CASSLGRYNEQFF. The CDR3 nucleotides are TGTGCCAGCAGCTTAGGTCGTTACAATGAGCAGTTCTTC. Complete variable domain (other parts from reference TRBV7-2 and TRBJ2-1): GAGVSQSPSNKVTEKGKDVELRCDPISGHTALYWYRQSLGQGLEFLIYFQGNSAPDKSGLPSDRFSAERTGGSVSTLTIQRTQQEDSAVYLCASSLGRYNEQFFGPGTRLTVL.

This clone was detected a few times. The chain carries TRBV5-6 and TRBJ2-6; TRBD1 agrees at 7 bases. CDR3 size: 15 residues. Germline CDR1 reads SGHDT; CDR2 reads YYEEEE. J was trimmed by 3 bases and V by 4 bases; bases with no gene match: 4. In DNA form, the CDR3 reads TGTGCCAGCAGCCTGACAGGGATTGGGGCCAACGTCCTGACTTTC. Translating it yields CASSLTGIGANVLTF.

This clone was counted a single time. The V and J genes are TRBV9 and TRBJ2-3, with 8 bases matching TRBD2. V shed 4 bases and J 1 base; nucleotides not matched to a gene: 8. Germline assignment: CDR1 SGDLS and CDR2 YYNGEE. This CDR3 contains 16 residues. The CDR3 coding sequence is TGTGCCAGCAGCTCGACAGTCGGGGGGGGCACAGATACGCAGTATTTT. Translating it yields CASSSTVGGGTDTQYF. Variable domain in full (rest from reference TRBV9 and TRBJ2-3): DSGVTQTPKHLITATGQRVTLRCSPRSGDLSVYWYQQSLDQGLQFLIQYYNGEERAKGNILERFSAQQFPDLHSELNLSSLELGDSALYFCASSSTVGGGTDTQYFGPGTRLTVL.

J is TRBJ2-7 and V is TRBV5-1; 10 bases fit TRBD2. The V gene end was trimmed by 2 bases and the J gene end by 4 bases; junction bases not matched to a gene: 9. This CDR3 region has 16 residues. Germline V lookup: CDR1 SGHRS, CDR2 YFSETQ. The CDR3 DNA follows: TGCGCCAGCAGCTTAACGTCCGGGACTAGCGTATACGAGCAGTACTTC. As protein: CASSLTSGTSVYEQYF.

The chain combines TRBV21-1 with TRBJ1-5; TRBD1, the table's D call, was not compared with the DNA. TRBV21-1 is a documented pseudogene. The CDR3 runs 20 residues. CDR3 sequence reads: CASSKCPSGTVVLGNQPQHF. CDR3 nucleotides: TGTGCCAGCAGCAAATGCCCCTCCGGGACAGTTGTATTAGGCAATCAGCCCCAGCATTTT.

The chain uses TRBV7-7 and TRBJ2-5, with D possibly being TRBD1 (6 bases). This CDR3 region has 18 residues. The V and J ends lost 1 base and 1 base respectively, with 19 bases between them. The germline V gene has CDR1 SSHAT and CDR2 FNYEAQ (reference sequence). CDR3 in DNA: TGTGCCAGCAGCTTAGTGTACGGAGGCGAAGGGGGCCAAGAGACCCAGTACTTC. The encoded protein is CASSLVYGGEGGQETQYF. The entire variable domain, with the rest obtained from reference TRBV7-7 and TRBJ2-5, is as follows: GAGVSQSPRYKVTKRGQDVTLRCDPISSHATLYWYQQALGQGPEFLTYFNYEAQPDKSGLPSDRFSAERPEGSISTLTIQRTEQRDSAMYRCASSLVYGGEGGQETQYFGPGTRLLVL.

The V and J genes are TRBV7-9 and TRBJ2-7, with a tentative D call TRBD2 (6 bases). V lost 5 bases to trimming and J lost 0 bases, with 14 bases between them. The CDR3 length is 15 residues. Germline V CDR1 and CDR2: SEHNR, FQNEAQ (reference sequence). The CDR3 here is CASSQGDFGSYEQYF. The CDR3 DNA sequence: TGTGCCAGCAGCCAAGGGGACTTTGGCTCCTACGAGCAGTACTTC.

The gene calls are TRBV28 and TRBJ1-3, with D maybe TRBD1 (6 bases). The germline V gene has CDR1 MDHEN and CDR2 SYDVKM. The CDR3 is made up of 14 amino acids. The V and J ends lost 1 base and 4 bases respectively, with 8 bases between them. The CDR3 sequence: CASSLYRVGNTIYF. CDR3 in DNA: TGTGCCAGCAGTTTATACAGGGTCGGAAACACCATATATTTT.

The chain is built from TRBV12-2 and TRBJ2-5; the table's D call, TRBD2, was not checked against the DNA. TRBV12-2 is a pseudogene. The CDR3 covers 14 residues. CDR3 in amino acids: CASRSTRGRETQYF. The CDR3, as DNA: TGTGCAAGTCGCTCCACCCGGGGGAGAGAGACCCAGTACTTC.

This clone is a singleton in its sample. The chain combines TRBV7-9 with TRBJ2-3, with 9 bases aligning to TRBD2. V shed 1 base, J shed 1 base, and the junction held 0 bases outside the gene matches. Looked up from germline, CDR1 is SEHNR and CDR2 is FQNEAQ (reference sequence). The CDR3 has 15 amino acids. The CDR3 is CASSLGTSGTDTQYF. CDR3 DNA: TGTGCCAGCAGCTTAGGGACTAGCGGCACAGATACGCAGTATTTT.

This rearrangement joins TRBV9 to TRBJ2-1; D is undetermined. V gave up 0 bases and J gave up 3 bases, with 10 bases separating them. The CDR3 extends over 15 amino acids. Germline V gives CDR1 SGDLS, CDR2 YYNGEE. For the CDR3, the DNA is TGTGCCAGCAGCGTAGAGGCCAGCGACTACAATGAGCAGTTCTTC. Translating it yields CASSVEASDYNEQFF.

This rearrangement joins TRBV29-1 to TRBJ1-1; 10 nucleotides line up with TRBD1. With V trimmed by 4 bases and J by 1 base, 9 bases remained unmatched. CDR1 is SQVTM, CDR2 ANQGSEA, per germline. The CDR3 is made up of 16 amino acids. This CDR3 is CSVVPTGGDWNTEAFF. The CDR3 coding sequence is TGCAGCGTTGTTCCGACAGGGGGCGACTGGAACACTGAAGCTTTCTTT.

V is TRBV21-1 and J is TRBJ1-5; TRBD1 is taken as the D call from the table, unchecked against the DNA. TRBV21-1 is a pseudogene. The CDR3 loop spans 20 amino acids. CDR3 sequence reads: CASSKVAAGGSFSRNQPQHF. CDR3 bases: TGTGCCAGCAGCAAAGTCGCGGCAGGGGGCAGCTTTTCACGCAATCAGCCCCAGCATTTT.